This TCR beta chain was documented in a study of cytomegalovirus exposure and HLA in healthy donors. V lost 5 bases and J 5 bases, leaving 9 bases between the germline ends. Per germline, CDR1 DFQATT and CDR2 SNEGSKA (reference sequence). This CDR3 has 11 residues. This table comes from immunoSEQ multiplex PCR, and its TCRdb copy is limited to in-frame clones, with some not included. The profile covers 150,000 to 200,000 clones, with roughly nine tenths appearing a single time and roughly 3% taken by the ten largest. Input material: PBMCs. The chain recombines TRBV20-1 with TRBJ2-5, with a weak D call TRBD1 (5 bases). The sequence came from a woman aged 18-29 years in good health and CMV-seropositive. The CDR3 spells CSAPRGETQYF. CDR3 coding DNA: TGCAGTGCTCCTAGGGGCGAGACCCAGTACTTC.